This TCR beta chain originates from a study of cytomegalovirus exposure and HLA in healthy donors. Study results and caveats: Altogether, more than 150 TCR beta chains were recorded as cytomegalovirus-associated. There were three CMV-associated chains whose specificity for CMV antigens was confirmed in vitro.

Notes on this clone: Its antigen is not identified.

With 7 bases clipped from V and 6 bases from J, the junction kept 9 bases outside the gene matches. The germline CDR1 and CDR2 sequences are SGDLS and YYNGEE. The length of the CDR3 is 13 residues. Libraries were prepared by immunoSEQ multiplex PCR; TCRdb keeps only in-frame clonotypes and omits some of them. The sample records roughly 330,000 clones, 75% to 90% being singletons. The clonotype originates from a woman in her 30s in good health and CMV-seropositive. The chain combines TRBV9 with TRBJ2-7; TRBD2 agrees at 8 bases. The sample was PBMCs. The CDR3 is CASGRTSRGEQYF. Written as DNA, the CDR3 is TGTGCCAGCGGAAGGACTAGCCGGGGCGAGCAGTACTTC.